The clone carrying this T cell receptor (beta chain) was picked up a small number of times. The antigen is unknown. The sample belongs to a study of spatial heterogeneity in lung cancer. Study details: Alpha-chain sequences were consistently detected less often than beta-chain sequences.

TCR cDNA molecules each had a unique molecular identifier. TCRdb reanalysed the 5' RACE reads using MiXCR and keeps one entry per CDR3 protein. This table has 77,000 or so distinct CDR3 sequences, approximately 21% appearing once. The CDR3 sequence is 16 residues long. Between the trimmed V and J ends, which lost 5 bases and 4 bases, there was a span of 19 bases. Per the germline V gene, CDR1 is KGHDR and CDR2 is SFDVKD. Study findings and constraints: Among blood samples, ubiquitous expanded tumor TCRs appeared more at resection than at follow-up.

Time point in this sample: sample taken at primary tumor resection. Sequencing of whole RNA from tumor, nontumor lung or frozen PBMC involved no sorting. Samples were obtained from approximately 76 donors, all untreated early-stage non-small cell lung cancer patients. This TCR came from a male donor with early-stage non-small cell lung cancer. Sequencing used PBMCs, obtained at surgery. The J gene is TRBJ2-5, the V gene TRBV24-1, with D possibly matching TRBD1 (7 bases). The CDR3 sequence is CATSAGGSGRGETQYF. In DNA, the CDR3 is TGTGCCACCAGTGCAGGGGGGTCAGGACGAGGAGAGACCCAGTACTTC.